Detailed here is one TCR beta chain. Its antigen is unknown. These data are taken from a study of OX40 agonist ivuxolimab in advanced cancers. General study points: Blood T cells, both CD4+ and CD8+, expanded clonally by week 6 at 0.1 to 3.0 mg/kg. More expanded clones were found, on average, in CD8+ than in CD4+ T cells.

Germline assignment: CDR1 SGHAT and CDR2 FQNNGV. There are 16 residues in the CDR3. V was shortened by 5 bases and J by 1 base, with 17 bases between the two germline ends. Assay used: immunoSEQ multiplex PCR; TCRdb lists only in-frame clones, some missing. This sample yields around 60,000 clones, of which nearly 90% are seen a single time; more than 10% belongs to the top ten. Specimen: CD4+ or CD8+ T cells sorted from blood, collected in a trial of the OX40 agonist ivuxolimab. This TCR came from an adult with an advanced solid tumor such as melanoma, head and neck, liver or kidney cancer. The chain carries TRBV11-2 and TRBJ2-5; possibly TRBD1 for D (5 bases). CDR3 DNA: TGTGCCAGCAGCCTTGGGGCAGGGATGGTCCAAGAGACCCAGTACTTC. Translation: CASSLGAGMVQETQYF. Complete variable domain (other parts from reference TRBV11-2 and TRBJ2-5): EAGVAQSPRYKIIEKRQSVAFWCNPISGHATLYWYQQILGQGPKLLIQFQNNGVVDDSQLPKDRFSAERLKGVDSTLKIQPAKLEDSAVYLCASSLGAGMVQETQYFGPGTRLLVL.